The entry below gives a single TCR beta chain sequence along with its context. Its target is not known. The source of the sample is a study of Graves' ophthalmopathy and Graves' hyperthyroidism. Germline CDR1 reads MNHNS; CDR2 reads SASEGT. This CDR3 is 15 amino acids long. The J segment lost 2 bases and the V segment lost 6 bases, leaving 8 bases of the junction unmatched. Study-wide results and limits: For separating ophthalmopathy from stable hyperthyroidism, a 13-signature model gave 85% to 90% sensitivity and roughly 83% specificity. The blood repertoire also included most expanded thyroid clonotypes above 0.001 frequency. Prediction of ophthalmopathy progression reached roughly 70% sensitivity and about 72% specificity.

For repertoire sequencing, the TCR beta CDR3 regions were amplified from RNA transcripts. Second-round multiplex PCR came after first-round RT-PCR with HTBI primers. TCRdb analysed the multiplex PCR reads with MiXCR anew, one entry per CDR3 protein. In the table there are hundreds of thousands of distinct CDR3 sequences, about 41% of which are singletons. Specimen: peripheral blood. The genes are TRBV6-1 and TRBJ2-7; TRBD1 matches at 9 bases. The receptor was isolated from an adult man with Graves' ophthalmopathy. The chain's CDR3 is CASRLGGQGTYEQYF. The CDR3 nucleotides read TGTGCCAGCAGACTGGGGGGACAGGGCACCTACGAGCAGTACTTC.